Listed here is a single T cell receptor beta chain. The CDR3 is made up of 15 amino acids. Germline assignment: CDR1 MNHNS and CDR2 SASEGT. V was clipped by 3 bases and J by 7 bases, with 13 bases between them. The sample is drawn from a study of blood T cell repertoires in COVID-19. Study summary: The origin of the acute and convalescent COVID-19 samples was the United States, Italy and Spain. The cDNA or gDNA used as material had been derived from T cells, B-cell-depleted T cells, or PBMCs.

Per the authors' pipeline: Quantification of nucleated cells was approximated via reference gene primer amplification. The table came from immunoSEQ multiplex PCR; TCRdb's copy has only in-frame clones and leaves some out. The D gene and trimming were derived from the DNA, and the V and J assignments and clone size from that table. The sample includes about 68,000 clones, approximately 85% of them seen just once. Sequencing used peripheral blood. The source is a man aged 50-59 years with acute or convalescent COVID-19. The chain joins TRBV6-1 to TRBJ1-6; no clear D gene. The CDR3, as DNA: TGTGCCAGCAGTGACCTAGTCGGGTTCAATTCACCCCTCCACTTT. Its translation: CASSDLVGFNSPLHF.